This passage covers 16 T cell receptor beta chains from one sample sequenced in a study of shared clonotypes between healthy human individuals. TCRdb's copy holds only in-frame clones and misses some; the assay was immunoSEQ multiplex PCR. The repertoire consists of approximately 500,000 clones, with more than 65% occurring once and the leading ten covering approximately 11%. Sequencing was performed on PBMCs. All receptors come from a woman in her forties in good health. Some clones in this sample may be carry-over from other donors' samples.

Note on this clone: Given a much more abundant clone one base away, this may be a read error. This chain uses TRBV11-3 with TRBJ2-3, with TRBD2 matching over 7 bases. There are 17 residues in the CDR3. J lost 1 base, V lost 2 bases, and 9 bases had no gene match. Germline-derived CDR1 and CDR2 are SGHNT and YENEEA. The CDR3 sequence is CASSLWASSGGTDTQYF. The CDR3 DNA follows: TGTGCCAGCAGCTTATGGGCCTCTAGCGGAGGCACAGATACGCAGTATTTT.

Remarks on this clone: Given a far larger clone just one base away, this is likely a sequencing read error. The genes are TRBV27 and TRBJ1-2; 7 bases agree with TRBD1. V shed 5 bases, J shed 8 bases, and the junction held 11 bases outside the gene matches. The CDR3 sequence is 14 residues long. Per the germline V gene, CDR1 is MNHEY and CDR2 is SMNVEV (reference sequence). CDR3 bases: TGTGCCAGCAGTAACCCGGACAGGTGGATAGGCTACACCTTC. Encoded protein: CASSNPDRWIGYTF.

The chain is built from TRBV9 and TRBJ2-1, with D perhaps matching TRBD2 (5 bases). CDR3 length: 16 amino acids. Looked up from germline, CDR1 is SGDLS and CDR2 is YYNGEE. The germline V and J ends were trimmed by 3 bases and 0 bases, with 13 bases remaining between them. The CDR3 reads CASSALSVSSYNEQFF. Written as DNA, the CDR3 is TGTGCCAGCAGCGCCCTTAGCGTGAGCTCCTACAATGAGCAGTTCTTC.

The rearrangement links TRBV9 to TRBJ2-2, with TRBD1 identical over 9 bases. The germline V gene encodes CDR1 SGDLS and CDR2 YYNGEE. After removal of 6 bases from V and 10 bases from J, the junction contained 10 bases not matched to a gene. The CDR3 loop spans 14 amino acids. Here the CDR3 DNA reads TGTGCCAGCAACCCCGGGACAGGGAAGGAGGAGCTGTTTTTT. This codes for CASNPGTGKEELFF. Full variable domain (missing parts from reference TRBV9 and TRBJ2-2): DSGVTQTPKHLITATGQRVTLRCSPRSGDLSVYWYQQSLDQGLQFLIQYYNGEERAKGNILERFSAQQFPDLHSELNLSSLELGDSALYFCASNPGTGKEELFFGEGSRLTVL.

With respect to this clone: A read error is likely here: a far larger clone is one base away. The chain joins TRBV7-2 to TRBJ1-2; unclear D gene. The V end was cut by 0 bases, the J end by 7 bases, with 12 bases between. The germline CDR1 and CDR2 sequences are SGHTA and FQGNSA. There are 14 residues in the CDR3. CDR3 protein: CASSLALRDSGYTF. The CDR3 DNA is TGTGCCAGCAGCTTAGCGTTAAGGGATAGTGGCTACACCTTC.

V is TRBV7-2 and J is TRBJ2-1; 8 bases are shared with TRBD1. This CDR3 has 13 amino acids. In germline, CDR1 is SGHTA, CDR2 FQGNSA. The ends lost 5 bases at V and 9 bases at J; junction bases unmatched: 6. This chain's CDR3 is CASSLSRGLEQFF. The CDR3 DNA sequence: TGTGCCAGCAGCCTCTCCAGGGGGCTTGAGCAGTTCTTC.

With regard to this clone: Other DNA sequences in this specimen translate into the identical CDR3. The chain has TRBV18 and TRBJ1-1, with D uncertain. The V gene lost 3 bases and the J gene lost 0 bases, with 11 bases spanning the gap. Germline V lookup: CDR1 KGHSH, CDR2 LQKENI. The CDR3 sequence is 15 residues long. CDR3 coding DNA: TGTGCCAGCTCACCCCGGAGGGAATTGAACACTGAAGCTTTCTTT. It is translated as CASSPRRELNTEAFF. Full variable domain (rest looked up from reference TRBV18 and TRBJ1-1): NAGVMQNPRHLVRRRGQEARLRCSPMKGHSHVYWYRQLPEEGLKFMVYLQKENIIDESGMPKERFSAEFPKEGPSILRIQQVVRGDSAAYFCASSPRRELNTEAFFGQGTRLTVV.

This clone was found many times. Other nucleotide sequences from this sample produce the same CDR3. The chain recombines TRBV27 with TRBJ2-7; no reliable D call. Between the trimmed V and J ends, which lost 7 bases and 1 base, there was a span of 17 bases. Germline CDR1 MNHEY, CDR2 SMNVEV (reference sequence). This CDR3 is built from 15 residues. This chain's CDR3 is CASTPRRAASYEQYF. CDR3 bases: TGTGCCAGCACCCCCCGCCGTGCAGCATCCTACGAGCAGTACTTC.

Notes on this clone: A far larger clone lies a single base away; this is likely a read error. The chain is built from TRBV11-2 and TRBJ2-1, with D tentatively TRBD2 (6 bases). Germline V gene data show CDR1 as SGHAT and CDR2 as FQNNGV. The CDR3 contains 14 residues. The CDR3 DNA sequence: TGTGCCAGCAGCTTAGTGGCGGGGCTCAATGAGCATTTCTTC. Encoded protein: CASSLVAGLNEHFF.

The rearrangement joins TRBV7-8 to TRBJ1-2; TRBD1 is a possible D gene (5 bases). Germline V gives CDR1 SGHVS, CDR2 FQNEAQ. The length of the CDR3 is 15 residues. With 5 bases removed from V and 7 bases from J, the gap between germline ends came to 20 bases. The CDR3 loop is CASSPDGAGTFGYTF. In DNA form, the CDR3 reads TGTGCCAGCAGCCCCGATGGGGCAGGGACCTTTGGCTACACCTTC.

The chain carries TRBV2 and TRBJ2-5; possibly TRBD2 for D (5 bases). V was shortened by 1 base and J by 5 bases, with 14 bases between the two germline ends. Germline V lookup: CDR1 SNHLY, CDR2 FYNNEI. CDR3 size: 15 residues. The CDR3 here is CASSEGRVRGETQYF. CDR3 nucleotides: TGTGCCAGCAGTGAAGGGCGGGTACGTGGGGAGACCCAGTACTTC.

The V call is TRBV30, the J call TRBJ1-1; D gene unclear. The CDR3 has 10 residues. Per the germline V gene, CDR1 is GTSNPN and CDR2 is SVGIG (reference sequence). Deletions cut 8 bases from V and 7 bases from J, with 11 bases between. DNA for the CDR3: TGTGCCCCTCTAATTATTGAAGCTTTCTTT. Translating it yields CAPLIIEAFF.

The chain has TRBV2 and TRBJ2-5; TRBD2 might be the D (6 bases). Trimming removed 9 bases at V and 4 bases at J, with 21 bases between. The germline V gene encodes CDR1 SNHLY and CDR2 FYNNEI. This CDR3 comprises 15 residues. The CDR3 sequence is CASREDAGGAETQYF. DNA of the CDR3: TGTGCCAGTAGGGAGGACGCAGGAGGGGCAGAGACCCAGTACTTC.

The rearrangement joins TRBV27 to TRBJ1-3; D is uncertain. The CDR3 has 15 amino acids. Trimming pared 7 bases from V and 0 bases from J, leaving 13 bases between. From germline, CDR1 is MNHEY and CDR2 SMNVEV (reference sequence). The CDR3 region has the DNA TGTGCCAGCATGGAGGTTTCGGCCTCTGGAAACACCATATATTTT. Translating it yields CASMEVSASGNTIYF.

As regards this clone: This may come from a read error, since a much larger clone is one base off. This chain links TRBV7-8 with TRBJ2-3; no clear D. Germline V CDR1 and CDR2: SGHVS, FQNEAQ. The CDR3 length is 11 residues. Trimming left V 6 bases short and J 3 bases short, with 4 bases between. The CDR3 is CASRVTDTQYF. The DNA for the CDR3 is TGTGCCAGCAGAGTTACAGATACGCAGTATTTT.

This chain links TRBV5-1 with TRBJ2-1, with D possibly being TRBD2 (6 bases). CDR1 SGHRS and CDR2 YFSETQ come from the germline V gene. The CDR3 runs to 15 residues. V lost 4 bases and J 2 bases, leaving 13 bases between the germline ends. The CDR3 coding sequence is TGCGCCAGCAGCCCTTCGACTAGTCCCTACAATGAGCAGTTCTTC. Protein: CASSPSTSPYNEQFF.